Sequencing of this T cell receptor beta chain was carried out in a study of T cells after yellow fever vaccination. CDR1 is SGHTA and CDR2 is FQGNSA in the germline V gene. J lost 9 bases, V lost 6 bases, and 7 bases had no gene match. The CDR3 length is 14 residues. TCRdb itself ran the 5' RACE reads through MiXCR, one entry per CDR3 protein. This table holds 450,000 to 550,000 distinct CDR3 sequences, just over 20% found once. Only a few counts were recorded for this clonotype. The gene calls are TRBV7-2 and TRBJ1-6, with 8 bases aligning to TRBD1. The source material was PBMCs, sampled approximately 20 days after the first yellow fever vaccination. The TCR sequence derives from a man between 18 and 35 years old who received the YFV17D yellow fever vaccine. DNA for the CDR3: TGTGCCAGCAGGGTACAGGGGGGCCGTTCACCCCTCCACTTT. Its translation is CASRVQGGRSPLHF.